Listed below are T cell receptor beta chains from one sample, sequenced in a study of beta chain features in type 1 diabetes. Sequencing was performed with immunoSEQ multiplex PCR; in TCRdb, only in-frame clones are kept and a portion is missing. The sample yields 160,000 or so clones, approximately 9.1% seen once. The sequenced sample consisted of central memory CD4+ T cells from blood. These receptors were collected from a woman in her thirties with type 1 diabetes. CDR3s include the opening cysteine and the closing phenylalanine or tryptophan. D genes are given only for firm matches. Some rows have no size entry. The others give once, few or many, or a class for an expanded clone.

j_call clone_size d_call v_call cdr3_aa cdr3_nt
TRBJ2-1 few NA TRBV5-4 CASSLSPEGQNNEQFF TGTGCCAGCAGCTTGTCTCCGGAGGGTCAGAATAATGAGCAGTTCTTC
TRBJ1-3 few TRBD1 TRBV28 CASSFGTGYTIYF TGTGCCAGCAGTTTCGGGACAGGGTACACCATATATTTT
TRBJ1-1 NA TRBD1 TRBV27 CATSKQGSTEAFF TGTGCCACTTCGAAACAGGGGAGTACTGAAGCTTTCTTT
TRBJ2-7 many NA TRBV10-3 CAISTGRISYEQYF TGTGCCATCAGTACAGGACGGATCTCCTACGAGCAGTACTTC
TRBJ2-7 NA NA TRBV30 CAWTGRVYEQYF TGTGCCTGGACCGGCCGGGTCTACGAGCAGTACTTC
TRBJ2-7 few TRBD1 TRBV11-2 CASSRGQSYEQYF TGTGCCAGCAGCCGGGGACAGTCCTACGAGCAGTACTTC
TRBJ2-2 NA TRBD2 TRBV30 CAWSRAGGGTGELFF TGTGCCTGGAGTAGGGCGGGAGGGGGTACCGGGGAGCTGTTTTTT
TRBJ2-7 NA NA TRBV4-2 CASSLAGSYEQYF TGTGCCAGCAGCTTGGCGGGATCCTACGAGCAGTACTTC
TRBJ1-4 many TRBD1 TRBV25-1 CASSEDNRGREKLFF TGTGCCAGCAGTGAGGACAACAGGGGACGTGAAAAACTGTTTTTT
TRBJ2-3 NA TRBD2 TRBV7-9 CASGRGGGTDTQYF TGTGCCAGCGGACGTGGGGGGGGCACAGATACGCAGTATTTT
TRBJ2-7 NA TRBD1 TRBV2 CASDGQGHYEQYF TGTGCCAGTGACGGACAGGGCCACTACGAGCAGTACTTC
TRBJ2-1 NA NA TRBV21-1 CASSKGDRAGRTHNEQFF TGTGCCAGCAGCAAAGGGGATCGGGCCGGGAGGACCCACAATGAGCAGTTCTTC
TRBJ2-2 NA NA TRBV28 CASNYGSRNTGELFF TGTGCCAGCAACTATGGGTCCCGAAACACCGGGGAGCTGTTTTTT
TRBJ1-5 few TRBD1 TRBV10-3 CAISEDRGVQPQHF TGTGCCATCAGTGAAGACAGGGGTGTTCAGCCCCAGCATTTT